This TCR beta chain came from a study of cytomegalovirus exposure and HLA in healthy donors. Study at large: The 120 or so validation repertoires used a platform that matched the one used for the approximately 670 first-cohort repertoires, as a later analysis reported.

CDR3 size: 13 residues. The V gene end was trimmed by 2 bases and the J gene end by 14 bases; junction bases not matched to a gene: 12. The germline gives CDR1 GTSNPN, CDR2 SVGIG (reference sequence). Findings of the study overall: Reports described diagnosis of cytomegalovirus status by the classifier as highly specific and sensitive. Overall, about 160 TCR beta chains were annotated as cytomegalovirus-associated. The authors confirmed in vitro that three CMV-associated chains were specific for CMV antigens.

About this clone itself: Its antigen is unknown.

Method: immunoSEQ multiplex PCR; TCRdb's copy keeps in-frame clones and lacks some. The sample has about 130,000 clones; 90% to 97% are singletons. The chain joins TRBV30 to TRBJ2-1, with 7 bases aligning to TRBD2. This sequence originates from a man aged 18 to 30 in good health and CMV-seronegative. The sample taken for sequencing was PBMCs. The CDR3 sequence: CAWSRTGGPLEFF. The CDR3 nucleotides read TGTGCCTGGAGTAGAACGGGAGGACCCTTAGAGTTCTTC. Full variable domain (remainder filled in from reference TRBV30 and TRBJ2-1): SQTIHQWPATLVQPVGSPLSLECTVEGTSNPNLYWYRQAAGRGLQLLFYSVGIGQISSEVPQNLSASRPQDRQFILSSKKLLLSDSGFYLCAWSRTGGPLEFFGPGTRLTVL.